This T cell receptor beta chain was sequenced during a study of response to subunit inactivated influenza vaccine (dated by TCRdb to between 2017 and 2018). Notes on the research overall: The study used deep quantitative T cell receptor repertoire profiling to track responses to a trivalent subunit inactivated influenza vaccine.

The library was obtained by RT-PCR. The sequencing machine was an Illumina HiSeq 2500. TCRdb redid the processing of the public reads, applying fastp at Q25 and MiXCR, and retained in-frame beta chains. Here each entry gathers all rows of one CDR3 protein and keeps the most common genes and DNA. The sample includes 500,000 to 600,000 distinct CDR3 sequences, with around 13% observed a single time. The ten largest clones add up to more than 9.5% of the sample. This clonotype has more than one count but fewer than ten. No cognate antigen has been identified for it. Base qualities are not at hand, and no much larger clone is one base apart. As encoded in the germline V gene, CDR1 is MNHNS while CDR2 is SASEGT. V and J are trimmed by 6 bases and 7 bases, and the gene matches miss 8 bases of the junction. CDR3 length: 15 amino acids, cysteine to phenylalanine. The entry retains the CDR3 DNA only, 45 bases that are in frame from base 1.

General conclusions and limits of the study: It was suggested by the authors that each seasonal influenza vaccination may recruit only a limited number of new T cells.

Sequenced here: PBMCs from blood, sampled 11 to 12 days after vaccination. The receptor comes from a man aged 50 to 60 who received an inactivated influenza vaccine. Donor details come from another sample of the same person, matched by shared clones. The chain was built from TRBV6-1 and TRBJ2-2, with 10 middle bases fitting TRBD2. The nucleotides read TGTGCCAGCAGGACGACCGGGACTAGCGACGGGGAGCTGTTTTTT. The translation is CASRTTGTSDGELFF.